This TCR beta chain was documented in a study of follicular helper T cells after annual influenza vaccination. Study summary: After each seasonal flu vaccination, blood came on days 0, 7 and 28. Study outcomes and limitations: Just about 9.5-20% of cells analyzed had recovered productive TCRB sequences. ICOS-CD38- cTfh most often held earlier Day 7 ICOS+CD38+ clones.

Time point defined: 2015-2016 season, pre-vaccination. TCRdb keeps only in-frame clones here, not all; method: immunoSEQ multiplex PCR. The table includes approximately 14,000 clones, 75% to 80% detected once. As regards this clone: Its specificity is unknown.

Germline lookup yields CDR1 SGHAT and CDR2 FQNNGV. The CDR3 has 16 amino acids. V gave up 3 bases and J gave up 4 bases; unmatched junction bases: 11. Sequencing used CXCR5- memory CD4+ T cells sorted from blood, obtained on the day of influenza vaccination. This sequence was found in an adult who received the influenza vaccine. The chain has TRBV11-2 and TRBJ1-1, with 7 bases matching TRBD1. CDR3 DNA: TGTGCCAGCAGCTTTCCCCCAGGGGGGGTTTTCACTGAAGCTTTCTTT. Amino acids: CASSFPPGGVFTEAFF.